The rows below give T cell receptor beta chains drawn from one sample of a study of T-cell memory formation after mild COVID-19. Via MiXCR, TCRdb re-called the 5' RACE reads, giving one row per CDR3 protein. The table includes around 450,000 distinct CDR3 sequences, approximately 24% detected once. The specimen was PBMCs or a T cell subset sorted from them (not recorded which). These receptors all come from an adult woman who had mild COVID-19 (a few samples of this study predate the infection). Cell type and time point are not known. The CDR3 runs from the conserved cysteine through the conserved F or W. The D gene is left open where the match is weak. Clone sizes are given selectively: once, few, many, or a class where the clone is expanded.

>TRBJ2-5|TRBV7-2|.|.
CASSPRGHQETQYF
TGTGCCAGCAGCCCCCGGGGGCACCAAGAGACCCAGTACTTC
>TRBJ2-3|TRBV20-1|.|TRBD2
CSANAYLAAASTDTQYF
TGCAGTGCTAACGCCTACCTAGCGGCGGCGAGCACAGATACGCAGTATTTT
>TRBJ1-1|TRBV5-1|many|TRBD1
CASSSGQAYPNTEAFF
TGCGCCAGCAGCTCAGGACAGGCCTACCCTAACACTGAAGCTTTCTTT
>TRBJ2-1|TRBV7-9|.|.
CASSLEGGNEQFF
TGTGCCAGCAGCTTAGAAGGCGGAAATGAGCAGTTCTTC
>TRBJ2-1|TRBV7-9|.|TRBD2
CASSPPSGTSDNEQFF
TGTGCCAGCAGCCCTCCCTCCGGGACTAGCGACAATGAGCAGTTCTTC
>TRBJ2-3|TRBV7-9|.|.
CASSSILAPMSTDTQYF
TGTGCCAGCAGCTCGATACTAGCACCGATGAGCACAGATACGCAGTATTTT
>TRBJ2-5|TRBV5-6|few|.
CASSYRQVQETQYF
TGTGCCAGCAGCTACCGACAGGTCCAAGAGACCCAGTACTTC
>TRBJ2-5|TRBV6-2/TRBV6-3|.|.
CASIDRDPHQETQYF
TGTGCCAGCATTGACCGGGACCCTCATCAAGAGACCCAGTACTTC
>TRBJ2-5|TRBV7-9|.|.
CASSFTQEIQYF
TGTGCCAGCAGCTTTACGCAAGAGATCCAGTACTTC
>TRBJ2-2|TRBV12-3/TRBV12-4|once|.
CASRDRVYGTGELFF
TGTGCCAGCAGGGACCGAGTCTATGGCACCGGGGAGCTGTTTTTT
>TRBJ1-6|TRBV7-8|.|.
CASSPGGNSPLHF
TGTGCCAGCAGCCCGGGTGGCAATTCACCCCTCCACTTT
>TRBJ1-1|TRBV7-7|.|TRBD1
CASSSLKPGQEKAFF
TGTGCTAGCAGCTCGTTGAAACCGGGACAGGAAAAAGCTTTCTTT
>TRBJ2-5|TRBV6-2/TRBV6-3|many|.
CASSSIRRAETQYF
TGTGCCAGCAGTTCAATCAGGAGGGCAGAGACCCAGTACTTC
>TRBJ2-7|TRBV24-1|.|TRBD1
CATQGQGSYEQYF
TGTGCCACCCAGGGACAGGGCTCCTACGAGCAGTACTTC
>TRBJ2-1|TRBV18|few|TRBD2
CASSPLRGGYEQFF
TGTGCCAGCTCACCATTGCGGGGGGGCTATGAGCAGTTCTTC
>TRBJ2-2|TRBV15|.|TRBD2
CATSSWTSDRTGELFF
TGTGCCACCAGCAGTTGGACTAGCGATCGGACCGGGGAGCTGTTTTTT
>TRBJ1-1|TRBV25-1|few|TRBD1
CASEQGGGTEAFF
TGTGCCAGCGAGCAGGGGGGGGGAACTGAAGCTTTCTTT
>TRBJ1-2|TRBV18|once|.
CASSPPMTQEYGYTF
TGTGCCAGCTCACCCCCTATGACCCAGGAATATGGCTACACCTTC
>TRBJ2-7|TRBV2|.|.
CASGRASSYEQYF
TGTGCCAGTGGACGGGCATCGAGCTACGAGCAGTACTTC
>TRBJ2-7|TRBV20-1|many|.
CSAREQVTTYEQYF
TGCAGTGCTAGAGAACAAGTCACCACCTACGAGCAGTACTTC
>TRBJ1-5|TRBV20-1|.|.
CSAREWGGNQPQHF
TGCAGTGCTAGAGAATGGGGGGGGAATCAGCCCCAGCATTTT
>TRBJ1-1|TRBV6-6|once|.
CASRFPGGFYTEAFF
TGTGCCAGCAGATTCCCCGGGGGGTTTTACACTGAAGCTTTCTTT
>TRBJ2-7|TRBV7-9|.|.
CATGLRGEAYEQYF
TGTGCCACTGGGCTCAGGGGGGAAGCCTACGAGCAGTACTTC
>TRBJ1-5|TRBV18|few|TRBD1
CASSLDRAVGGQPQHF
TGTGCCAGCTCTCTCGACAGGGCTGTCGGAGGGCAGCCCCAGCATTTT
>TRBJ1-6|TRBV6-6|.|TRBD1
CASSDRGRNSPLHF
TGTGCCAGCAGCGACAGGGGGAGGAATTCACCCCTCCACTTT
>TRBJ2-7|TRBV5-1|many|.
CASSLVGYEQYF
TGCGCCAGCAGCTTGGTCGGCTACGAGCAGTACTTC
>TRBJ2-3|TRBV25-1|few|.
CASSKTKGYSTTGTDTQYF
TGTGCCAGCAGTAAAACGAAGGGGTACTCCACTACCGGCACAGATACGCAGTATTTT
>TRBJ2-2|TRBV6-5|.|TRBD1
CASRGQGRRSGELFF
TGTGCCAGCAGAGGACAGGGACGACGGTCCGGGGAGCTGTTTTTT
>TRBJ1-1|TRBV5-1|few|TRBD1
CASSLRGTGLNTEAFF
TGCGCCAGCAGCTTACGAGGGACAGGCCTGAACACTGAAGCTTTCTTT
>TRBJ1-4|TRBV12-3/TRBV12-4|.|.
CASSPLSINEKLFF
TGTGCCAGCAGTCCCCTCTCGATAAATGAAAAACTGTTTTTT
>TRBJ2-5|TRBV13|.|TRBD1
CASSALPGQGAETQYF
TGTGCCAGCAGCGCACTTCCGGGACAGGGGGCCGAGACCCAGTACTTC
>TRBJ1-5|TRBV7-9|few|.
CASSLASKSNQPQHF
TGTGCCAGCAGCTTAGCAAGCAAAAGCAATCAGCCCCAGCATTTT
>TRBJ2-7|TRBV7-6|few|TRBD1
CASSLRGQPYEQYF
TGTGCCAGCAGCTTACGGGGACAGCCGTACGAGCAGTACTTC
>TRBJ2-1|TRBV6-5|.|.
CASRTRTAITSGEQFF
TGTGCCAGCAGGACTAGGACAGCGATAACCTCGGGTGAGCAGTTCTTC
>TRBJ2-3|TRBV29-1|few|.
CSVESATSTDTQYF
TGCAGCGTTGAATCAGCAACTAGCACAGATACGCAGTATTTT
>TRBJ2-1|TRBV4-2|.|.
CASSHARSSYNEQFF
TGTGCCAGCAGCCACGCTAGGAGCTCCTACAATGAGCAGTTCTTC
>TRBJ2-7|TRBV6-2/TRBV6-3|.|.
CASSLLEEGPLYEQYF
TGTGCCAGCAGCCTCTTGGAGGAGGGACCCCTTTACGAGCAGTACTTC
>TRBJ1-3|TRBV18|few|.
CASSYDQSSGNTIYF
TGTGCCAGCTCATATGACCAGAGCTCTGGAAACACCATATATTTT
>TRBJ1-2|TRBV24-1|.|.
CATGGGYGYTF
TGTGCCACCGGAGGGGGTTATGGCTACACCTTC
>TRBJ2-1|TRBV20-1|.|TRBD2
CSARDSYKYGRRLSYNEQFF
TGCAGTGCTAGAGACTCATACAAGTACGGGAGGAGGTTATCCTACAATGAGCAGTTCTTC
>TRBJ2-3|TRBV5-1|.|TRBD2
CASSLEGLAGADTQYF
TGCGCCAGCAGCCTAGAAGGACTAGCGGGAGCAGATACGCAGTATTTT
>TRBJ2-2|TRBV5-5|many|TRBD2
CASSLASGRNTGELFF
TGTGCCAGCAGCTTGGCCAGCGGGAGGAACACCGGGGAGCTGTTTTTT
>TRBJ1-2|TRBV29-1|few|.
CSVEDQETWLNYGYTF
TGCAGCGTTGAAGATCAAGAAACATGGCTTAACTATGGCTACACCTTC
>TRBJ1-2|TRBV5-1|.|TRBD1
CASSPGTDGYTF
TGCGCCAGCAGCCCTGGGACAGATGGCTACACCTTC
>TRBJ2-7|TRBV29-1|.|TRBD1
CSAGGTGGEGSYEQYF
TGCAGCGCCGGTGGGACAGGAGGAGAAGGTTCCTACGAGCAGTACTTC
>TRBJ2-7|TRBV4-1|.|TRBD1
CASSQSGTGAYEQYF
TGCGCCAGCAGCCAATCCGGGACAGGGGCCTACGAGCAGTACTTC
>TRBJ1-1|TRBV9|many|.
CASSVGTLNTEAFF
TGTGCCAGCAGCGTTGGAACACTGAACACTGAAGCTTTCTTT
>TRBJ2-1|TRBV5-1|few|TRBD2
CASSAPSGALGGQFF
TGCGCCAGCAGCGCCCCTAGCGGGGCCTTAGGTGGGCAGTTCTTC
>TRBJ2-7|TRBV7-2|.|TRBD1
CASSPIRGSYEQYF
TGTGCCAGCAGCCCCATCAGGGGGTCCTACGAGCAGTACTTC
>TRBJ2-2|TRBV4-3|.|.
CASSQEWGFDGELFF
TGCGCCAGCAGCCAAGAGTGGGGATTTGACGGGGAGCTGTTTTTT
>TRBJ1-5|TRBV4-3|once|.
CASSHRGSQPQHF
TGCGCCAGCAGCCACCGAGGAAGTCAGCCCCAGCATTTT